This is a list of T cell receptor beta chains from one sample in a study of OX40 agonist ivuxolimab in advanced cancers. Measured with immunoSEQ multiplex PCR; TCRdb has only the in-frame clones, and not every one. The sample includes around 38,000 clones, about 90% seen only once; the top ten take roughly 9.8%. Sequenced material: CD4+ or CD8+ T cells sorted from blood, taken in a trial of the OX40 agonist ivuxolimab. The receptor set was obtained from an adult with an advanced solid tumor such as melanoma, head and neck, liver or kidney cancer. Both conserved end residues are part of each CDR3. Each record gives: V gene, clone size, D gene, J gene, CDR3 DNA, CDR3 protein. D genes are given only for firm matches. Not all rows give a size; the values are once, few, many and, for expanded clones, a class.

v_gene: TRBV27; abundance: NA; d_gene: NA; j_gene: TRBJ2-3; CDR3nt: TGTGCCAGCAGTCCAGGCACCTCTGGAAGGGATACGCAGTATTTT; CDR3aa: CASSPGTSGRDTQYF
v_gene: TRBV7-9; abundance: NA; d_gene: NA; j_gene: TRBJ2-1; CDR3nt: TGTGCCAGCAGCTGGGTGGACAGCTACAATGAGCAGTTCTTC; CDR3aa: CASSWVDSYNEQFF
v_gene: TRBV5-6; abundance: NA; d_gene: NA; j_gene: TRBJ1-1; CDR3nt: TGTGCCAGCAGCTTGCTTTCCACTGAAGCTTTCTTT; CDR3aa: CASSLLSTEAFF
v_gene: TRBV4-3; abundance: NA; d_gene: TRBD2; j_gene: TRBJ2-1; CDR3nt: TGCGCCAGCAGCCAAGATCTGTGGACTAGCGGGAAAGATGAGCAGTTCTTC; CDR3aa: CASSQDLWTSGKDEQFF
v_gene: TRBV5-4; abundance: NA; d_gene: TRBD2; j_gene: TRBJ2-3; CDR3nt: TGTGCCAGCAGCTCTGGGACTAGCGGGTTTAGCACAGATACGCAGTATTTT; CDR3aa: CASSSGTSGFSTDTQYF
v_gene: TRBV7-2; abundance: NA; d_gene: TRBD2; j_gene: TRBJ2-2; CDR3nt: TGTGCCAGCCTCCCAGGGGGTAGCGGGGGCCTCTTGACCGGGGAGCTGTTTTTT; CDR3aa: CASLPGGSGGLLTGELFF
v_gene: TRBV7-9; abundance: NA; d_gene: NA; j_gene: TRBJ1-2; CDR3nt: TGTGCCAGCAGCTCCGGGACCAGCTATGGCTACACCTTC; CDR3aa: CASSSGTSYGYTF
v_gene: TRBV5-1; abundance: NA; d_gene: NA; j_gene: TRBJ2-1; CDR3nt: TGCGCCAGCGATATAACCATACAGTTCTTC; CDR3aa: CASDITIQFF
v_gene: TRBV5-1; abundance: NA; d_gene: TRBD2; j_gene: TRBJ2-1; CDR3nt: TGCGCCAGCAGCTTATCTAGCGGGAGGTACAATGAGCAGTTCTTC; CDR3aa: CASSLSSGRYNEQFF
v_gene: TRBV5-6; abundance: once; d_gene: NA; j_gene: TRBJ1-6; CDR3nt: TGTGCCAGCAGACACGGACAGACGTATTCACCCCTCCACTTT; CDR3aa: CASRHGQTYSPLHF
v_gene: TRBV9; abundance: NA; d_gene: NA; j_gene: TRBJ1-2; CDR3nt: TGTGCCCGCAGCACGGGACTAGGCCTAAACTATGGCTACACCTTC; CDR3aa: CARSTGLGLNYGYTF
v_gene: TRBV19; abundance: NA; d_gene: NA; j_gene: TRBJ2-7; CDR3nt: TGTGCCAGTAGTATAGGGGCACTGAGTGCCTACGAAGAGCAGTACTTC; CDR3aa: CASSIGALSAYEEQYF
v_gene: TRBV7-3; abundance: NA; d_gene: TRBD2; j_gene: TRBJ2-1; CDR3nt: TGTGCCAGCAGCTTGGGCACAAGCGGGAGTGGCAATGAGCAGTTCTTC; CDR3aa: CASSLGTSGSGNEQFF
v_gene: TRBV9; abundance: NA; d_gene: NA; j_gene: TRBJ2-2; CDR3nt: TGTGCCAGCAGCGACAGGGAGGCCGGGGAGCTGTTTTTT; CDR3aa: CASSDREAGELFF
v_gene: TRBV27; abundance: NA; d_gene: NA; j_gene: TRBJ1-1; CDR3nt: TGTGCCAGCACTAGCTACACTGAAGCTTTCTTT; CDR3aa: CASTSYTEAFF
v_gene: TRBV19; abundance: NA; d_gene: TRBD2; j_gene: TRBJ2-1; CDR3nt: TGTGCCAGTAGTATAGACCCCTTGGCGGGGGACAATGAGCAGTTCTTC; CDR3aa: CASSIDPLAGDNEQFF
v_gene: TRBV4-1; abundance: NA; d_gene: NA; j_gene: TRBJ2-1; CDR3nt: TGCGCCAGCAGCCAGGGGTTGGCGGGATCCTACAATGAGCAGTTCTTC; CDR3aa: CASSQGLAGSYNEQFF
v_gene: TRBV28; abundance: once; d_gene: TRBD1; j_gene: TRBJ1-5; CDR3nt: TGTGCCAGCAGTTGGGACAGCAGAGAAGGTCAGCCCCAGCATTTT; CDR3aa: CASSWDSREGQPQHF
v_gene: TRBV28; abundance: NA; d_gene: NA; j_gene: TRBJ2-5; CDR3nt: TGTGCCAGCACCCTCGGACTGGGACTCCTCGGAGAGACCCAGTACTTC; CDR3aa: CASTLGLGLLGETQYF
v_gene: TRBV7-2; abundance: NA; d_gene: NA; j_gene: TRBJ2-5; CDR3nt: TGTGCCTGTAGCCTGTCGCAGAATCAAGAGACCCAGTACTTC; CDR3aa: CACSLSQNQETQYF
v_gene: TRBV6-1; abundance: medium-sized; d_gene: TRBD1; j_gene: TRBJ1-2; CDR3nt: TGTGCCAGCAGCCCAGGGACAGGGGTTGTCTATGGCTACACCTTC; CDR3aa: CASSPGTGVVYGYTF
v_gene: TRBV9; abundance: NA; d_gene: NA; j_gene: TRBJ2-4; CDR3nt: TGTGCCAGCAGCGCCCCCCTCGGAAACATTCAGTACTTC; CDR3aa: CASSAPLGNIQYF
v_gene: TRBV28; abundance: NA; d_gene: NA; j_gene: TRBJ2-1; CDR3nt: TGTGCCAGCAGTCCAGCTTCGGCACAGTTCTTC; CDR3aa: CASSPASAQFF
v_gene: TRBV7-9; abundance: NA; d_gene: NA; j_gene: TRBJ1-4; CDR3nt: TGTGCCAGCAGGCTCGGGGGTGAAAAACTGTTTTTT; CDR3aa: CASRLGGEKLFF
v_gene: TRBV7-2; abundance: NA; d_gene: NA; j_gene: TRBJ1-2; CDR3nt: TGTGCCAGCAGGCCGAAGGCAGGGGCGGATGGCTACACCTTC; CDR3aa: CASRPKAGADGYTF
v_gene: TRBV5-6; abundance: NA; d_gene: TRBD1; j_gene: TRBJ2-7; CDR3nt: TGTGCCAGCAGCTTCGGGACAGGGAACGAGCAGTACTTC; CDR3aa: CASSFGTGNEQYF
v_gene: TRBV29-1; abundance: NA; d_gene: NA; j_gene: TRBJ2-7; CDR3nt: TGCAGCGCCATCGCCTCGAGGGGCCCGGAGCAGTACTTC; CDR3aa: CSAIASRGPEQYF
v_gene: TRBV5-4; abundance: NA; d_gene: NA; j_gene: TRBJ2-5; CDR3nt: TGTGCCAGCAGCGGTTTGGGCCCCGAGGAGACCCAGTACTTC; CDR3aa: CASSGLGPEETQYF
v_gene: TRBV4-1; abundance: NA; d_gene: NA; j_gene: TRBJ2-1; CDR3nt: TGCGCCAGCAGCCAAGAACGTGAGGGTCGAGCGGGCCGGTTCTTC; CDR3aa: CASSQEREGRAGRFF
v_gene: TRBV19; abundance: NA; d_gene: NA; j_gene: TRBJ2-3; CDR3nt: TGTGCCAGTAGTATCGTCGTCGGGGGCACAGATACGCAGTATTTT; CDR3aa: CASSIVVGGTDTQYF
v_gene: TRBV5-1; abundance: NA; d_gene: NA; j_gene: TRBJ2-2; CDR3nt: TGCGCCAGCAGGTATCTAGCCCGTAGCACCGGGGAGCTGTTTTTT; CDR3aa: CASRYLARSTGELFF
v_gene: TRBV7-9; abundance: once; d_gene: NA; j_gene: TRBJ2-1; CDR3nt: TGTGCCAGCAGCTTCGGGGGCGTGGAGAATGAGCAGTTCTTC; CDR3aa: CASSFGGVENEQFF
v_gene: TRBV28; abundance: medium-sized; d_gene: TRBD1; j_gene: TRBJ1-2; CDR3nt: TGTGCCAGCACTCATATCCTAGGGGGCGTTGACTATGGCTACACCTTC; CDR3aa: CASTHILGGVDYGYTF
v_gene: TRBV6-5; abundance: NA; d_gene: TRBD2; j_gene: TRBJ2-1; CDR3nt: TGTGCCAGCAGTTACTCACTAGCGGGAGATGTTCGTGAGCAGTTCTTC; CDR3aa: CASSYSLAGDVREQFF
v_gene: TRBV7-8; abundance: NA; d_gene: NA; j_gene: TRBJ2-1; CDR3nt: TGTGCCAGCAGCCCATTCGGGCGCCACTCCTACAATGAGCAGTTCTTC; CDR3aa: CASSPFGRHSYNEQFF
v_gene: TRBV19; abundance: NA; d_gene: TRBD2; j_gene: TRBJ2-7; CDR3nt: TGTGCCAGTAGTATGTCCGGGACTAGCGTCTCCTACGAGCAGTACTTC; CDR3aa: CASSMSGTSVSYEQYF
v_gene: TRBV6-5; abundance: NA; d_gene: NA; j_gene: TRBJ2-5; CDR3nt: TGTGCCAGCAGTTCCGCCCGAGGGCGGTACCAAGAGACCCAGTACTTC; CDR3aa: CASSSARGRYQETQYF
v_gene: TRBV7-9; abundance: once; d_gene: TRBD1; j_gene: TRBJ2-7; CDR3nt: TGTGCCAGCAGCTTAGGACAGGGTGGTAGCTACGAGCAGTACTTC; CDR3aa: CASSLGQGGSYEQYF
v_gene: TRBV29-1; abundance: NA; d_gene: NA; j_gene: TRBJ2-7; CDR3nt: TGCAGCGTTGTCTCTGAAGGGGCCGAGCAGTACTTC; CDR3aa: CSVVSEGAEQYF
v_gene: TRBV4-3; abundance: once; d_gene: TRBD1; j_gene: TRBJ2-1; CDR3nt: TGCGCCAGCAGCCCCGCTACAGGGGGTGGCAATGAGCAGTTCTTC; CDR3aa: CASSPATGGGNEQFF
v_gene: TRBV9; abundance: NA; d_gene: TRBD1; j_gene: TRBJ2-3; CDR3nt: TGTGCCAGCAGCGTAGGAACAGGGGACACAGATACGCAGTATTTT; CDR3aa: CASSVGTGDTDTQYF
v_gene: TRBV28; abundance: NA; d_gene: TRBD1; j_gene: TRBJ1-5; CDR3nt: TGTGCCAGCAGTTTATCCCGGGACAGGGTTTTT; CDR3aa: CASSLSRDRVF
v_gene: TRBV7-9; abundance: NA; d_gene: NA; j_gene: TRBJ1-2; CDR3nt: TGTGCCAGCAGCAATACAGGAGACAGTAACTATGGCTACACCTTC; CDR3aa: CASSNTGDSNYGYTF
v_gene: TRBV27; abundance: NA; d_gene: NA; j_gene: TRBJ2-6; CDR3nt: TGTGCCAGCAGGGCCCGTGGACAGTTCTCTGGGGCCAACGTCCTGACTTTC; CDR3aa: CASRARGQFSGANVLTF
v_gene: TRBV5-1; abundance: NA; d_gene: NA; j_gene: TRBJ2-1; CDR3nt: TGCGCCAGCAGCTTTCGACTTTCCTACAATGAGCAGTTCTTC; CDR3aa: CASSFRLSYNEQFF
v_gene: TRBV10-3; abundance: NA; d_gene: TRBD1; j_gene: TRBJ2-7; CDR3nt: TGTGCCATCAGTGAGTCAAGGGACAGGGCATCCTACGAGCAGTACTTC; CDR3aa: CAISESRDRASYEQYF
v_gene: TRBV4-3; abundance: NA; d_gene: NA; j_gene: TRBJ2-1; CDR3nt: TGCGCCAGCAGCCAAGGGGGAATCTTCTCCTACAATGAGCAGTTCTTC; CDR3aa: CASSQGGIFSYNEQFF
v_gene: TRBV7-2; abundance: NA; d_gene: NA; j_gene: TRBJ2-2; CDR3nt: TGTGCCAGCAGCCAGGCCCAGAACACCGGGGAGCTGTTTTTT; CDR3aa: CASSQAQNTGELFF
v_gene: TRBV2; abundance: NA; d_gene: NA; j_gene: TRBJ2-2; CDR3nt: TGTGCCAGCGACGCATCGAGAGAAAGCCCCGGGGAGCTGTTTTTT; CDR3aa: CASDASRESPGELFF
v_gene: TRBV2; abundance: NA; d_gene: NA; j_gene: TRBJ1-1; CDR3nt: TGTGCCAGCAGTGACCACCCCCCAAACACTGAAGCTTTCTTT; CDR3aa: CASSDHPPNTEAFF
v_gene: TRBV6-6; abundance: few; d_gene: NA; j_gene: TRBJ2-7; CDR3nt: TGTGCCACGAGCATCTCCTACGAGCAGTACTTC; CDR3aa: CATSISYEQYF
v_gene: TRBV16; abundance: NA; d_gene: NA; j_gene: TRBJ2-7; CDR3nt: TGTGCCAGCAGCCATCTCAGGGGAAGGTACGAGCAGTACTTC; CDR3aa: CASSHLRGRYEQYF
v_gene: TRBV11-2; abundance: NA; d_gene: NA; j_gene: TRBJ1-1; CDR3nt: TGTGCCAGCAGCGAGGTAGGGAACACTGAAGCTTTCTTT; CDR3aa: CASSEVGNTEAFF
v_gene: TRBV9; abundance: NA; d_gene: NA; j_gene: TRBJ1-2; CDR3nt: TGTGCCAGCAGCGTAGGGGGAGCACCGGGGAACTATGGCTACACCTTC; CDR3aa: CASSVGGAPGNYGYTF
v_gene: TRBV28; abundance: NA; d_gene: NA; j_gene: TRBJ2-7; CDR3nt: TGTGCCAGCAGTTTATTATCTGGCGCCGAGCAGTACTTC; CDR3aa: CASSLLSGAEQYF
v_gene: TRBV11-2; abundance: NA; d_gene: TRBD1; j_gene: TRBJ1-1; CDR3nt: TGTGCCAGCAGATATAAGGGACAGAAAGCTTTCTTT; CDR3aa: CASRYKGQKAFF
v_gene: TRBV6-6; abundance: NA; d_gene: NA; j_gene: TRBJ2-7; CDR3nt: TGTGCCAGCCACACCTCCGCAGGGAGGAACGAGCAGTACTTC; CDR3aa: CASHTSAGRNEQYF
v_gene: TRBV13; abundance: NA; d_gene: TRBD1; j_gene: TRBJ2-7; CDR3nt: TGTGCCAGCAGCCCTCGGGACAGTCCAGGAGCCTACGAGCAGTACTTC; CDR3aa: CASSPRDSPGAYEQYF
v_gene: TRBV11-1; abundance: NA; d_gene: TRBD2; j_gene: TRBJ2-1; CDR3nt: TGTGCCAGCAGCTTACGGTTGGCGGGAGCCGGGAATGAGCAGTTCTTC; CDR3aa: CASSLRLAGAGNEQFF